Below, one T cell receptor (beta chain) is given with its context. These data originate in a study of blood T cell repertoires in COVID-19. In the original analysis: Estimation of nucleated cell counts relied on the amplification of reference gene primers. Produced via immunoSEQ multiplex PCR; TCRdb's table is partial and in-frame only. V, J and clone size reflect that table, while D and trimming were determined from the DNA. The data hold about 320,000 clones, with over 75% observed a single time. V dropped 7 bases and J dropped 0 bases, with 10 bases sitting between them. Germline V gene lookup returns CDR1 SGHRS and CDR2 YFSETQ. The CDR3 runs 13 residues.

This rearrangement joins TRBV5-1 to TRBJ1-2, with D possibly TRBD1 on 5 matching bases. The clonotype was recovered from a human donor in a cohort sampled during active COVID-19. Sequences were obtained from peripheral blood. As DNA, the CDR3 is TGCGCCAGCTCCAAGACAGCTAACTATGGCTACACCTTC. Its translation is CASSKTANYGYTF.